This passage covers 8 T cell receptor beta chains from one sample sequenced in a study of blood T cell repertoires in COVID-19. The protocol was immunoSEQ multiplex PCR, while the TCRdb copy is restricted to in-frame clones and leaves out a portion. This sample has 90,000 or so clones, with 65% to 90% found just once. Sequenced material: peripheral blood. The receptors here all came from a man aged 55-75 years with acute or convalescent COVID-19.

The rearrangement joins TRBV4-1 to TRBJ2-5; the D gene is possibly TRBD2 (5 bases). This CDR3 comprises 15 residues. Germline V gives CDR1 MGHRA, CDR2 YSYEKL. V gave up 3 bases and J gave up 0 bases, with 11 bases separating them. As DNA, the CDR3 is TGCGCCAGCAGCCAGGGTGAGCGGAACCAAGAGACCCAGTACTTC. This encodes CASSQGERNQETQYF.

The rearrangement uses TRBV5-1 and TRBJ1-3; TRBD1 matches 9 bases. With 3 bases clipped from V and 4 bases from J, the junction kept 2 bases outside the gene matches. The CDR3 spans 14 residues. Germline V gives CDR1 SGHRS, CDR2 YFSETQ. In nucleotides, the CDR3 is TGCGCCAGCAGCTACAGGGGGCCCGGAAACACCATATATTTT. Translated, it gives CASSYRGPGNTIYF.

The chain uses TRBV15 and TRBJ1-1; D possibly corresponds to TRBD1 (5 bases). In germline, CDR1 is LNHNV, CDR2 YYDKDF (reference sequence). The CDR3 has 13 amino acids. V lost 0 bases and J 10 bases, leaving 12 bases between the germline ends. For the CDR3, the DNA is TGTGCCACCAGCAGAGATACCCCCAGGGTAGCTTTCTTT. Amino acids: CATSRDTPRVAFF. The variable domain in full, with the rest retrieved from reference TRBV15 and TRBJ1-1, is DAMVIQNPRYQVTQFGKPVTLSCSQTLNHNVMYWYQQKSSQAPKLLFHYYDKDFNNEADTPDNFQSRRPNTSFCFLDIRSPGLGDTAMYLCATSRDTPRVAFFGQGTRLTVV.

The chain has TRBV5-6 and TRBJ1-2, with 7 positions matching TRBD1. V shed 3 bases, J shed 5 bases, and the junction held 13 bases outside the gene matches. The germline V gene encodes CDR1 SGHDT and CDR2 YYEEEE. CDR3 length: 16 residues. This chain's CDR3 is CASSSNTGQIVYGYTF. DNA for the CDR3: TGTGCCAGCAGCTCAAACACGGGACAGATTGTGTATGGCTACACCTTC. The entire variable domain, with the rest obtained from reference TRBV5-6 and TRBJ1-2, is as follows: DAGVTQSPTHLIKTRGQQVTLRCSPKSGHDTVSWYQQALGQGPQFIFQYYEEEERQRGNFPDRFSGHQFPNYSSELNVNALLLGDSALYLCASSSNTGQIVYGYTFGSGTRLTVV.

The chain is built from TRBV27 and TRBJ2-1; 8 nucleotides line up with TRBD2. V was clipped by 5 bases and J by 2 bases; unmatched bases: 8. The length of the CDR3 is 16 residues. The V gene's germline CDR1 is MNHEY and CDR2 SMNVEV (reference sequence). CDR3 protein: CASSTGLAQTYNEQFF. The CDR3 coding sequence is TGTGCCAGCAGTACCGGACTAGCACAAACCTACAATGAGCAGTTCTTC.

V gene TRBV11-2 combines with J gene TRBJ2-5, with TRBD1 identical over 8 bases. The CDR3 is made up of 12 amino acids. V was clipped by 5 bases and J by 7 bases; unmatched bases: 3. Germline values: CDR1 SGHAT, CDR2 FQNNGV. CDR3 DNA sequence: TGTGCCAGCAGCCTGACAGGGGTGACCCAGTACTTC. This encodes CASSLTGVTQYF.

The rearrangement links TRBV7-2 to TRBJ2-2; D is perhaps TRBD1 (6 bases). The germline CDR1 and CDR2 sequences are SGHTA and FQGNSA. CDR3 length: 15 amino acids. The V and J ends lost 2 bases and 4 bases respectively, with 11 bases between them. CDR3: CASSLLSRGTGELFF. The CDR3 nucleotides are TGTGCCAGCAGCTTACTATCCAGGGGCACCGGGGAGCTGTTTTTT.

The CDR3 bases are TGCAGCGTTGTCGTTTACGAGCAGTACTTC. Protein product: CSVVVYEQYF. The chain combines TRBV29-1 with TRBJ2-7; D gene uncertain. CDR1 and CDR2 (germline): SQVTM, ANQGSEA. The length of the CDR3 is 10 residues. Deletions cut 4 bases from V and 4 bases from J, with 5 bases between.